This TCR beta chain appears in the sequencing data of a study of T cell responses to AZD1222 COVID-19 vaccine. Germline trimming cut 0 bases from V and 6 bases from J; bases unmatched to any gene: 8. The CDR3 is 16 amino acids. Germline V gene data show CDR1 as ENHRY and CDR2 as SYGVKD. A word on this clone: Its antigen is as yet unknown.

This table comes from immunoSEQ multiplex PCR, and its TCRdb copy is limited to in-frame clones, with some not included. The sample lists over 75,000 clones; approximately 90% were seen once. Study outcomes and limitations: Among spike-specific TCRs, nearly half reportedly target unmutated variant regions.

This specimen was peripheral blood, taken 28 days after the second AZD1222 dose. This chain uses TRBV10-3 with TRBJ2-7; 10 bases agree with TRBD2. The receptor's source is an adult who received the AZD1222 COVID-19 vaccine. The CDR3 bases are TGTGCCATCAGTGAGTCATATAGCGGGGGGCGCTCCGAGCAGTACTTC. It translates to CAISESYSGGRSEQYF.